These 8 T cell receptor beta chains were all obtained from the same sample, sequenced in a study of tumor-infiltrating lymphocytes in primary liver carcinoma. Reverse transcription of 500 ng total RNA with a constant-region primer produced TCR beta cDNA. The TCR beta library was amplified through three nested multiplex PCR rounds in a modified ARM-PCR procedure. For roughly 10 cycles apiece, the opening two PCR rounds ran with TRBV1-TRBV30 forward primers and a C-beta reverse primer. TCRdb analysed the multiplex PCR reads with MiXCR anew, one entry per CDR3 protein. This table has 40,000 to 50,000 distinct CDR3 sequences, 70% to 85% appearing once. The source material, 20-30 mg of unsorted bulk tissue, was used to co-extract RNA and DNA. Sample: liver tumor tissue from sampling region 3. The subset: tumor region T3, left-lateral pole. The source is a middle-aged man with primary liver carcinoma and hepatitis B virus infection.

Concerning this clonotype itself: Germline and junction disagree at one end, which may indicate a read error. V usage is TRBV5-4 and J usage is TRBJ2-2; 11 bases fit TRBD2. The CDR3 is 17 residues long. From germline, CDR1 is SGHNT and CDR2 YYREEE (reference sequence). The DNA for the CDR3 is TGTGCCAGCAGTCCGGGGGGACTAGCGGTAAACACCGGGGAGCTGTTGTTT. Translation gives CASSPGGLAVNTGELLF.

The chain recombines TRBV12-3 or TRBV12-4 with TRBJ2-1; D is unresolved. Trimming removed 2 bases at V and 15 bases at J, with 17 bases between. This CDR3 comprises 13 residues. CDR3 protein: CASSLPATGPLFF. DNA for the CDR3: TGTGCCAGCAGTTTACCAGCGACCGGGCCGCTGTTCTTC.

Notes on this clonotype: One end of the junction does not line up with germline, which may come from a read error. The chain joins TRBV14 to TRBJ1-1; no reliable D call. The CDR3 loop spans 12 amino acids. Germline V gene data show CDR1 as SGHDN and CDR2 as FVKESK. CDR3 bases: TGTACCAGCAGGCAAGACGGGGCTGAAGCTTTCTTT. Translated, it gives CTSRQDGAEAFF.

This clonotype was seen many times. The rearrangement links TRBV6-1 to TRBJ2-2; tentative D call: TRBD1 (6 bases). Per the germline V gene, CDR1 is MNHNS and CDR2 is SASEGT. The CDR3 extends over 16 amino acids. Trimming took 4 bases from V and 1 from J, leaving 13 bases between them. CDR3: CASSAIRQENTGELFF. The CDR3 DNA reads as TGTGCCAGCAGTGCTATCAGACAGGAGAACACCGGGGAGCTGTTTTTT.

About this clonotype: A read error may be the cause here, since a much bigger clone is one base away. The V gene is TRBV28, the J gene TRBJ2-1; possibly TRBD1 for D (6 bases). The length of the CDR3 is 13 residues. Per the germline V gene, CDR1 is MDHEN and CDR2 is SYDVKM. CDR3 nucleotide sequence: TGTGCCAGCAGTCCTTCAGGGGCCGGGGAGCGGTTCTTC. This codes for CASSPSGAGERFF. Based on the CDR3 plus reference TRBV28 and TRBJ2-1, the full variable domain is DVKVTQSSRYLVKRTGEKVFLECVQDMDHENMFWYRQDPGLGLRLIYFSYDVKMKEKGDIPEGYSVSREKKERFSLILESASTNQTSMYLCASSPSGAGERFFGPGTRLTVL.

This clonotype was recorded many times. This rearrangement joins TRBV28 to TRBJ1-4; unclear D gene. CDR1 and CDR2 (germline): MDHEN, SYDVKM. The CDR3 sequence is 13 residues long. V dropped 3 bases and J dropped 3 bases, with 5 bases sitting between them. CDR3 in DNA: TGTGCCAGCAGTTTTTTGGCTAATGAAAAACTGTTTTTT. Translation: CASSFLANEKLFF.

The CDR3 DNA reads TGCGCCAGCAGCGAGACTAGCGGGGGTGCCTGTGAGCAGTACTTC. This translates into CASSETSGGACEQYF. V is TRBV5-1 and J is TRBJ2-7, with TRBD2 identical over 12 bases. This CDR3 comprises 15 residues. Trimming removed 4 bases from V and 7 bases from J; junction bases left unmatched: 9. CDR1 SGHRS and CDR2 YFSETQ come from the germline V gene.

This clonotype was counted at least ten times. The chain has TRBV10-3 and TRBJ2-7; 7 nucleotides align to TRBD1. The V gene end was trimmed by 0 bases and the J gene end by 3 bases; junction bases not matched to a gene: 5. CDR3 length: 15 residues. Germline-derived CDR1 and CDR2 are ENHRY and SYGVKD. As DNA, the CDR3 is TGTGCCATCAGTGAGTCCGTTTCAGGGGGCTACGAGCAGTACTTC. This gives the protein CAISESVSGGYEQYF.